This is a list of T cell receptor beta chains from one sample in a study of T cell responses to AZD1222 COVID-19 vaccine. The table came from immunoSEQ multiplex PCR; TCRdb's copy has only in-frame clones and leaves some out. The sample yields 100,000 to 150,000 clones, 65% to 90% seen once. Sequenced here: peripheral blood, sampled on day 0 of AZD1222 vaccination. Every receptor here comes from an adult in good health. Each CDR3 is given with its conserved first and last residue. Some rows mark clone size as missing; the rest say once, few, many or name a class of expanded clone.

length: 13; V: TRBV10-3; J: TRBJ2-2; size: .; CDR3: CAIEPVLRGELFF
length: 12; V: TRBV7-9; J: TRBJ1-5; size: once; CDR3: CASSPTNQPQHF
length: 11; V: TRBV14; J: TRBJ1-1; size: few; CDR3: CASSVRGEAFF
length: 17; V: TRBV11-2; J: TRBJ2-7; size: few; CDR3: CASSPGRGSRLGGEQYF
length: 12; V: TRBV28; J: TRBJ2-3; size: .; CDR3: CASSGQAGTKYF
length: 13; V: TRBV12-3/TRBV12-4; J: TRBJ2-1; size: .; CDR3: CASHSSSYNEQFF
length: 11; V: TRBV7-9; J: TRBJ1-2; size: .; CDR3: CASSLGNGYTF
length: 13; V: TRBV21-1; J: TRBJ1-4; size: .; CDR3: CASSNPDPRGLFF
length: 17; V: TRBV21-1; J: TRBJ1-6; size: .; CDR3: CASSKQRESSLNSPLHF
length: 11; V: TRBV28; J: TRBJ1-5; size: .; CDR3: CASQGFWAQHF
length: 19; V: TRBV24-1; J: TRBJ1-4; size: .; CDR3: CATSDLNRDGFSTNEKLFF
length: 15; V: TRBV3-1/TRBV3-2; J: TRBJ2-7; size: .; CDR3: CASSQVRGQSYEQYF
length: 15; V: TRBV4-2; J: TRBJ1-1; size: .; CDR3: CASSQAHTMNTEAFF
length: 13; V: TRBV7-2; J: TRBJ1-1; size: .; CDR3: CASRLFGVTEAFF
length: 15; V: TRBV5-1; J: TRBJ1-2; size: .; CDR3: CASSGPTVSNYGYTF
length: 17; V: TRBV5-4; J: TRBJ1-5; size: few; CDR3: CASSNSGGGSGNQPQHF
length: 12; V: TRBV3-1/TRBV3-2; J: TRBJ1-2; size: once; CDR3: CASSRGDSGYTF
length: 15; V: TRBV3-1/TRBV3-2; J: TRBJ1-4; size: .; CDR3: CASSGEDATNEKLFF
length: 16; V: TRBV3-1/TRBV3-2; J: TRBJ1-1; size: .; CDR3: CASSLHNYRGPPEAFF
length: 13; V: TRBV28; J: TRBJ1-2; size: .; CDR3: CASSYTGFHGYTF
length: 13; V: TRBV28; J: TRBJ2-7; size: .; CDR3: CASRPGVLYEQYF
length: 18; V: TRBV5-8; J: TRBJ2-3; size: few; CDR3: CASSFTGTGRFGTDTQYF
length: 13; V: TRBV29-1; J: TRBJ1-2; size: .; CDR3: CSTRAQGSYGYTF
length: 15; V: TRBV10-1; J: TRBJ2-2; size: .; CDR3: CASRDDRVGGGELFF
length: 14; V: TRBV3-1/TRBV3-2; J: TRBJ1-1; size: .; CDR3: CASSRSRGHTEAFF
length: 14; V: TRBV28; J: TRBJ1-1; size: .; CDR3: CASRSGTPNTEAFF
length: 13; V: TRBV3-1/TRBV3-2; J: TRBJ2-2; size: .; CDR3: CASRLAGTGELFF
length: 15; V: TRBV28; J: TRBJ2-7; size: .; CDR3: CASTTPGTGIYEQYF
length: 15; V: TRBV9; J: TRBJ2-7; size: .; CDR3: CASSSQGDSTYEQYF
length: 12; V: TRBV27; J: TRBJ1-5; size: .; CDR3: CASSLTGQPQHF
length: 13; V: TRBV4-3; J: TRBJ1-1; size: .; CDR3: CASSPREGLNAFF
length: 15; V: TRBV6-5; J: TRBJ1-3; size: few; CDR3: CASSRGTGEMDTIYF
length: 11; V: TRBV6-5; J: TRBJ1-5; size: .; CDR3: CASRGNQPQHF
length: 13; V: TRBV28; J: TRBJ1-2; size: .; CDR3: CASSVRGFDGYTF
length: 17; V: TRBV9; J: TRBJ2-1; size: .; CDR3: CASSPFPSLAGAGEQFF
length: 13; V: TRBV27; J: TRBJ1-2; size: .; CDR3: CASSPRTGYGYTF
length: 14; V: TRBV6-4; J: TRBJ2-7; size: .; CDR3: CASSEGSISSRQYF
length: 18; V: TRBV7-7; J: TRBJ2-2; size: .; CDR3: CASSLRHLGDRNTGELFF
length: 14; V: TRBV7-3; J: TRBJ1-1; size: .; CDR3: CASSLREVDTEAFF